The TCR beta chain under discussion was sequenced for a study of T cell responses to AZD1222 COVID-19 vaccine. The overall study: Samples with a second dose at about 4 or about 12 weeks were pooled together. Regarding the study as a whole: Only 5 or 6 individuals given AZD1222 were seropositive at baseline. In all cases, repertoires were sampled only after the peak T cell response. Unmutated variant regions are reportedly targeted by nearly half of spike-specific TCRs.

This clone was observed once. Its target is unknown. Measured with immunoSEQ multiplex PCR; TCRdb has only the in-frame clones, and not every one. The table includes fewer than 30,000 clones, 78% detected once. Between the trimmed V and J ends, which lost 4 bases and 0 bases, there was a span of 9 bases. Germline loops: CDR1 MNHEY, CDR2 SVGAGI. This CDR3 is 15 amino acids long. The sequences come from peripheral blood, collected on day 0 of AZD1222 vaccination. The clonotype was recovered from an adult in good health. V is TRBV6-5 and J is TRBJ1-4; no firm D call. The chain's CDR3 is CASSFLAATNEKLFF. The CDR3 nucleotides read TGTGCCAGCAGTTTTCTAGCTGCAACTAATGAAAAACTGTTTTTT.